One T cell receptor (beta chain) is described in this entry. No cognate antigen has been identified for it. A read error may produce the germline difference seen at one junction end. This sample was included in a study of type 1 and type 2 diabetes patients (TCRdb year 2016). About the investigation overall: Eight to ten type 1 diabetes patients, four type 2 diabetes patients and roughly 6 nondiabetic controls were recruited in China to form the cohort. Paired-end sequencing of TCRbeta libraries was performed on Illumina HiSeq 2000 or MiSeq instruments. Across the study, CD4+ and CD8+ T cells were positively selected from PBMCs using CD4 or CD8 MicroBeads on MACS columns. TCRbeta repertoires were profiled by high-throughput sequencing in the study to compare type 1 diabetes, type 2 diabetes and nondiabetic individuals. Type 2 diabetes patients were included as a disease comparison group for the type 1 diabetes patients. A total of some 19 million paired-end reads was generated across the whole study. Similar V gene usage was observed when roughly 22-cycle and roughly 25-cycle amplification were compared, suggesting similar primer efficiencies and random PCR bias.

The sequencer listed for this sample is Illumina MiSeq. For TCRbeta CDR3 amplification, the template was genomic DNA taken from the sorted T cell subsets. The TCRbeta CDR3 region was amplified by multiplex PCR with 30 forward and 13 reverse primers. After the PCR products were purified with AMPure XP beads, a second PCR of 25 cycles was run to add indices and adaptors. Libraries were gel-purified using the QIAquick Gel Extraction Kit before sequencing. As for how the authors treated the data: Paired-end reads were merged using FLASH and were aligned with IgBLAST to IMGT V, D and J germline references. After reads whose alignment identity to germline references fell below 70% were discarded, roughly 10,000,000 reads remained study-wide. IMGT definitions were followed to assign CDR3 boundaries, reading frame and productivity. Highly-expanded clones were defined as clones making up 1% or more of reads, and normalized Shannon entropy was used to measure diversity. Group differences in Shannon entropy were tested with unpaired two-tailed t-tests. Starting from the raw public reads, TCRdb applied fastp trimming at Q25, assembled clones with MiXCR and retained in-frame beta chains. Each CDR3 protein gets just one entry, which takes the most common genes and DNA from the rows behind it. For this entry, the V and J calls and clone size follow TCRdb and not the study's own pipeline. The sample table contains fewer than 350,000 distinct CDR3 sequences; only one count was recorded for roughly 48% of them. The ten biggest clones cover around 13% of the sample.

The investigation overall reported the following: Type 2 diabetes patients had few highly-expanded CD4+ clones (median one), and those clones made up a median about 3.9% of reads. Since just a limited number of T2D and control samples were sequenced, some T1D-only HECs might also appear in more T2D or control samples. V and J gene usage patterns of type 2 diabetes and control samples were highly correlated, averaging around 0.97 between samples. Age and gender were not matched between study groups, possibly biasing interpretation. In both CD4+ and CD8+ T cells, type 2 diabetes repertoires were highly diverse and significantly more diverse than type 1 diabetes repertoires.

From the cysteine through the phenylalanine, the CDR3 covers 14 amino acids. Only CDR3 DNA remains: 42 bases, in frame from the first base. According to the germline V gene, CDR1 reads MDHEN and CDR2 reads SYDVKM. Every diabetic patient fulfilled standard classification criteria for type 1 or type 2 diabetes, and glucose and C-peptide were measured using WHO-recommended methods. Exclusion applied to any donor with other autoimmune diseases or infections within the previous four weeks. Roughly 10 milliliters of peripheral blood were collected from each participant. LymphoPrep density separation was used to isolate PBMCs.

The material sequenced was peripheral blood mononuclear cells (PBMCs). The sequence joins TRBV28 to TRBJ1-2; TRBD1 might be the D gene, on 6 matching bases. The sequence came from a man aged 18 to 29 with type 2 diabetes. At the DNA level, the sequence is TGTGCCAGCAGTTATCTTTCAGGGGAGGCAACTAAAGCCTTC. Translation gives CASSYLSGEATKAF.